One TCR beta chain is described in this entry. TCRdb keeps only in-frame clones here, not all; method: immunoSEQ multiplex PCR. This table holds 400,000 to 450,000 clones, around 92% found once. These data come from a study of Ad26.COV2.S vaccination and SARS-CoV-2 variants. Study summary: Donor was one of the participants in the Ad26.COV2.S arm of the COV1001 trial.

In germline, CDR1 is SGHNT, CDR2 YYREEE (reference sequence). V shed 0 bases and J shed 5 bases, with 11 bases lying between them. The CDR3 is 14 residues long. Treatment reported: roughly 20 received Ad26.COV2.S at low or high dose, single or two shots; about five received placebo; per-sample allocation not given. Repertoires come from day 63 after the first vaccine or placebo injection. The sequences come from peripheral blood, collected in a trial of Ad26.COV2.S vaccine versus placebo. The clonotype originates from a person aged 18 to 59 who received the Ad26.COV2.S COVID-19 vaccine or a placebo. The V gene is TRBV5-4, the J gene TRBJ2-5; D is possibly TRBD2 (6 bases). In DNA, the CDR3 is TGTGCCAGCAGCTTGGGGTGGGGAGGCGAGACCCAGTACTTC. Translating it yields CASSLGWGGETQYF.